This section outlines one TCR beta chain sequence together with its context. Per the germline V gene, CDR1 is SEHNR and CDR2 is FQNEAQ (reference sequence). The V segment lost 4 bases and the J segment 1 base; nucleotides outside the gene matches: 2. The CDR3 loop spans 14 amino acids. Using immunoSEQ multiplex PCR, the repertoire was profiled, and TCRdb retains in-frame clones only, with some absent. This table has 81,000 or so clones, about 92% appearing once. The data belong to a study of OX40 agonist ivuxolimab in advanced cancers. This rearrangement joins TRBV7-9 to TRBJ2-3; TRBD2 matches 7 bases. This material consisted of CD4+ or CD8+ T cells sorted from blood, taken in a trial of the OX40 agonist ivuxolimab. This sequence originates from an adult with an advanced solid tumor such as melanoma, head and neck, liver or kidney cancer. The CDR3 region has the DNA TGTGCCAGCAGCTCTACTAGCGGCACAGATACGCAGTATTTT. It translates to CASSSTSGTDTQYF.